Listed below are T cell receptor beta chains from one sample, sequenced in a study of T-cell memory formation after mild COVID-19. TCRdb passed the 5' RACE reads through MiXCR, listing each CDR3 protein once. The sample lists roughly 52,000 distinct CDR3 sequences; around 9.5% were seen once. What was sequenced was PBMCs or a T cell subset sorted from them (not recorded which). These receptors were obtained from a man between 18 and 29 years old who had mild COVID-19 (a few samples of this study predate the infection). Cell type and time point are not known. Each CDR3 is given with its conserved first and last residue. D genes are given only for firm matches. Some rows have no size entry. The others give once, few or many, or a class for an expanded clone.

d_call | j_call | clone_size | v_call | cdr3_aa | cdr3_nt
- | TRBJ2-1 | - | TRBV7-3 | CASSLGPTGEQFF | TGTGCCAGCAGCTTAGGCCCGACAGGAGAGCAGTTCTTC
TRBD1 | TRBJ2-5 | - | TRBV6-4 | CASAGDRQGDNQETQYF | TGTGCCAGCGCCGGGGACAGACAGGGAGATAACCAAGAGACCCAGTACTTC
- | TRBJ2-3 | - | TRBV5-5 | CASSLQRTDTQYF | TGTGCCAGCAGCTTGCAGAGAACAGATACGCAGTATTTT
- | TRBJ2-3 | - | TRBV4-1 | CASSQDEGGRTQYF | TGCGCCAGCAGCCAAGATGAGGGGGGGCGAACGCAGTATTTT
- | TRBJ1-1 | - | TRBV3-1 | CASSPYRLNTEAFF | TGTGCCAGCAGCCCCTACAGGTTGAACACTGAAGCTTTCTTT
- | TRBJ1-5 | - | TRBV6-1 | CASSPNPADNDQPQHF | TGTGCCAGCAGTCCCAACCCCGCGGACAACGATCAGCCCCAGCATTTT
- | TRBJ2-2 | - | TRBV29-1 | CSVAGARTGELFF | TGCAGCGTGGCGGGGGCGCGCACCGGGGAGCTGTTTTTT
- | TRBJ2-3 | medium-sized | TRBV7-2 | CASSLGGYTDTQYF | TGTGCCAGCAGCTTAGGGGGGTACACAGATACGCAGTATTTT
- | TRBJ1-5 | few | TRBV12-3/TRBV12-4 | CASSLGPHQPQHF | TGTGCCAGCAGTTTAGGGCCCCATCAGCCCCAGCATTTT
TRBD2 | TRBJ2-3 | - | TRBV30 | CAWSVWSGGKTDTQYF | TGTGCCTGGAGTGTCTGGTCGGGGGGAAAGACAGATACGCAGTATTTT
- | TRBJ2-3 | - | TRBV11-2 | CASSLGLGGRDTQYF | TGTGCCAGCAGCTTAGGTCTTGGGGGACGAGATACGCAGTATTTT
- | TRBJ2-7 | - | TRBV7-3 | CASSLRGGNSYEQYF | TGTGCCAGCAGCTTAAGAGGGGGAAACTCCTACGAGCAGTACTTC
- | TRBJ1-2 | few | TRBV6-1 | CASSEFPSYGYTF | TGTGCCAGCAGTGAATTTCCCAGCTATGGCTACACCTTC
TRBD1 | TRBJ1-6 | - | TRBV6-5 | CASSYEGQGRNSPLHF | TGTGCCAGCAGTTACGAAGGACAGGGGAGGAATTCACCCCTCCACTTT
- | TRBJ2-7 | few | TRBV7-2 | CASSLDSDASSYEQYF | TGTGCCAGCAGCTTAGATTCGGACGCGAGCTCCTACGAGCAGTACTTC
TRBD1 | TRBJ2-3 | many | TRBV10-3 | CASRQGATDTQYF | TGTGCCAGTCGACAGGGGGCAACAGATACGCAGTATTTT
TRBD1 | TRBJ1-1 | - | TRBV2 | CASSMTGGSGNTEAFF | TGTGCCAGCAGTATGACAGGGGGCTCGGGGAACACTGAAGCTTTCTTT
- | TRBJ1-2 | - | TRBV4-3 | CASSQSTGNYGYTF | TGCGCCAGCAGCCAATCAACAGGGAACTATGGCTACACCTTC
- | TRBJ2-3 | few | TRBV7-2 | CASSYGADTQYF | TGTGCCAGCAGCTACGGGGCAGATACGCAGTATTTT
- | TRBJ1-4 | few | TRBV24-1 | CATSDPGPGRLFF | TGTGCCACCAGTGACCCCGGCCCAGGAAGGTTGTTTTTT
- | TRBJ2-3 | many | TRBV7-8 | CASSLSGDTQYF | TGTGCCAGCAGCTTATCCGGCGATACGCAGTATTTT
- | TRBJ2-1 | few | TRBV29-1 | CSVVRGSYNEQFF | TGCAGCGTTGTCAGGGGCTCTTACAATGAGCAGTTCTTC
- | TRBJ1-2 | - | TRBV4-3 | CASSQAYQGRYGYTF | TGCGCCAGCAGCCAAGCCTACCAAGGGCGCTATGGCTACACCTTC
- | TRBJ2-2 | few | TRBV9 | CASSVEGHNTGELFF | TGTGCCAGCAGCGTAGAGGGACACAACACCGGGGAGCTGTTTTTT
TRBD2 | TRBJ2-5 | few | TRBV20-1 | CSAPTAGGSQETQYF | TGCAGTGCCCCTACCGCGGGGGGCTCCCAGGAGACCCAGTACTTC
- | TRBJ2-5 | many | TRBV10-3 | CAISRGETQYF | TGTGCCATCTCTCGGGGCGAGACCCAGTACTTC
- | TRBJ2-5 | few | TRBV5-1 | CASSFQGLGEETQYF | TGCGCCAGCAGCTTCCAGGGATTAGGGGAAGAGACCCAGTACTTC
- | TRBJ1-3 | - | TRBV7-2 | CASSSDSGNTIYF | TGTGCCAGCAGCTCTGACTCTGGAAACACCATATATTTT
TRBD1 | TRBJ1-4 | - | TRBV5-5 | CASRRQGGTRMANEKLFF | TGTGCCAGCAGGAGACAGGGAGGGACTAGGATGGCTAATGAAAAACTGTTTTTT
TRBD2 | TRBJ2-1 | few | TRBV5-1 | CASRPTAGGRSSYNEQFF | TGCGCCAGCAGGCCGACAGCGGGGGGCCGAAGCTCCTACAATGAGCAGTTCTTC
- | TRBJ2-3 | - | TRBV18 | CASSPNPATDTQYF | TGTGCCAGCTCACCAAATCCCGCCACAGATACGCAGTATTTT
- | TRBJ2-1 | - | TRBV10-3 | CATDLGGSYNEQFF | TGTGCCACCGACCTGGGCGGCTCCTACAATGAGCAGTTCTTC
- | TRBJ2-5 | many | TRBV7-9 | CASSLMTGQETQYF | TGTGCCAGCAGCTTAATGACAGGCCAAGAGACCCAGTACTTC
- | TRBJ1-1 | few | TRBV7-3 | CASSLDPSTEAFF | TGTGCCAGCAGCTTGGACCCGTCCACTGAAGCTTTCTTT
- | TRBJ2-3 | - | TRBV7-2 | CASTQISGRPDADTQYF | TGTGCCAGCACCCAGATTTCGGGACGCCCAGACGCAGATACGCAGTATTTT
TRBD1 | TRBJ2-3 | few | TRBV6-2/TRBV6-3 | CASSWDREYTDTQYF | TGTGCCAGCAGCTGGGACAGGGAGTATACAGATACGCAGTATTTT
- | TRBJ1-2 | few | TRBV4-1 | CASSQDYSGGYTF | TGCGCCAGCAGCCAAGATTACAGCGGGGGCTACACCTTC
TRBD2 | TRBJ2-5 | - | TRBV7-2 | CASSLREEETQYF | TGTGCCAGCAGCTTACGGGAGGAAGAGACCCAGTACTTC
- | TRBJ2-7 | few | TRBV7-2 | CASSPGQYEQYF | TGTGCCAGCAGCCCAGGCCAGTACGAGCAGTACTTC